Below, 11 T cell receptor beta chains from the same sample are listed, as sequenced in a study of lymphopenia after photon versus proton radiotherapy. TCRdb keeps only in-frame clones here, not all; method: immunoSEQ multiplex PCR. The top ten clones hold 6.6% of a sample with around 30,000 clones, 89% of them seen once. The specimen comprised peripheral blood, sampled from a patient treated with proton-based radiotherapy. All receptors derive from a woman in her 70s with pancreatic cancer. Some clones in this sample may be carry-over from other donors' samples.

This sequence joins TRBV5-1 and TRBJ2-7, with unresolved D. The CDR3 loop spans 14 amino acids. Trimming pared 0 bases from V and 0 bases from J, leaving 7 bases between. In germline, CDR1 is SGHRS, CDR2 YFSETQ. This chain's CDR3 is CASSLESSSYEQYF. The DNA of the CDR3 is TGCGCCAGCAGCTTGGAGTCCTCCTCCTACGAGCAGTACTTC.

The rearrangement uses TRBV29-1 and TRBJ2-7; 8 positions agree with TRBD1. J was trimmed by 3 bases and V by 7 bases; bases with no gene match: 2. Germline V gene sequence: CDR1 SQVTM, CDR2 ANQGSEA. The CDR3 is 11 residues long. CDR3 sequence reads: CSAGQGYEQYF. The CDR3 nucleotides read TGCAGCGCCGGACAGGGCTACGAGCAGTACTTC.

The V and J genes are TRBV6-5 and TRBJ1-5, with TRBD1 matching over 9 bases. Looked up from germline, CDR1 is MNHEY and CDR2 is SVGAGI. This CDR3 region has 13 residues. Trimming took 5 bases from V and 5 from J; bases not matched to a gene: 1. DNA for the CDR3: TGTGCCAGCAGTGACAGGGGGTATCAGCCCCAGCATTTT. Amino acid sequence: CASSDRGYQPQHF.

V is TRBV4-1 and J is TRBJ2-1; the D gene is possibly TRBD1 (8 bases). Deletions cut 4 bases from V and 5 bases from J, with 15 bases between. CDR1 MGHRA and CDR2 YSYEKL come from the germline V gene. This CDR3 is 15 amino acids long. The CDR3 loop reads CASSPWTGRDNEQFF. The CDR3 DNA sequence: TGCGCCAGCAGCCCTTGGACAGGGAGGGACAATGAGCAGTTCTTC.

This chain connects TRBV6-1 to TRBJ2-5; the match to TRBD2 covers 14 bases. The CDR3 sequence is 15 residues long. Germline CDR1 reads MNHNS; CDR2 reads SASEGT. V was clipped by 8 bases and J by 5 bases; unmatched bases: 7. In nucleotides, the CDR3 is TGTGCCAGCCAGGGACTAGCGGGAGCAAGGGAGACCCAGTACTTC. Translated: CASQGLAGARETQYF.

The chain is built from TRBV7-2 and TRBJ2-3; 8 nucleotides line up with TRBD1. The CDR3 is made up of 15 amino acids. Per germline, CDR1 SGHTA and CDR2 FQGNSA. Unmatched junction bases numbered 8, after V lost 5 bases and J lost 4 bases. DNA for the CDR3: TGTGCCAGCAGCACGACAGGGGCACCAGCAGATACGCAGTATTTT. Protein sequence: CASSTTGAPADTQYF.

The V call is TRBV19, the J call TRBJ1-2, with 7 bases aligning to TRBD1. Germline V CDR1 and CDR2: LNHDA, SQIVND (reference sequence). Trimming removed 6 bases from V and 3 bases from J; junction bases left unmatched: 7. The CDR3 length is 14 residues. CDR3 sequence reads: CASSQYTGDYGYTF. The DNA of the CDR3 is TGTGCCAGTAGCCAATACACAGGGGACTATGGCTACACCTTC.

The J gene is TRBJ2-7, the V gene TRBV5-5; no clear D gene. The V end was cut by 0 bases, the J end by 2 bases, with 9 bases between. Looked up from germline, CDR1 is SGHKS and CDR2 is YYEKEE (reference sequence). This CDR3 is 14 amino acids long. The CDR3 spells CASSLEVETYEQYF. The CDR3 DNA follows: TGTGCCAGCAGCTTGGAGGTAGAGACCTACGAGCAGTACTTC.

The chain links TRBV19 to TRBJ1-1, with D possibly TRBD1 on 5 matching bases. The CDR3 runs 13 residues. V was shortened by 6 bases and J by 5 bases, with 13 bases between the two germline ends. The germline V gene has CDR1 LNHDA and CDR2 SQIVND (reference sequence). DNA for the CDR3: TGTGCCAGTAGGACTGACAGAAGTACTGAAGCTTTCTTT. It is translated as CASRTDRSTEAFF.

The chain links TRBV30 to TRBJ1-4; TRBD1 is a possible D gene (5 bases). The V gene's germline CDR1 is GTSNPN and CDR2 SVGIG (reference sequence). The CDR3 loop spans 14 amino acids. The V end was cut by 3 bases, the J end by 3 bases, with 11 bases between. The CDR3 coding sequence is TGTGCCTGGAGCTGGAGGGGTGCTAATGAAAAACTGTTTTTT. Protein product: CAWSWRGANEKLFF.

The chain employs TRBV23-1 and TRBJ1-5, with a weak D call TRBD1 (5 bases). TRBV23-1 is reported as an ORF; its role is uncertain. CDR3 length: 16 amino acids. Trimming pared 4 bases from V and 0 bases from J, leaving 13 bases between. In nucleotides, the CDR3 is TGCGCCAGCAGTCCCGCCGGGACGGATAGCAATCAGCCCCAGCATTTT. Protein sequence: CASSPAGTDSNQPQHF.